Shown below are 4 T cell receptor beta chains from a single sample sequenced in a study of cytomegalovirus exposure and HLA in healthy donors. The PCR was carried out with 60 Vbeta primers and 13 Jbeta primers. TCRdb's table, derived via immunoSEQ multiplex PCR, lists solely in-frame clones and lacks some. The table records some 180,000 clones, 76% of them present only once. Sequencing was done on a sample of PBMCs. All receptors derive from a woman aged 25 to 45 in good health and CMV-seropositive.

The CDR3: CASSSGQTNTEAFF. Written as DNA, the CDR3 is TGTGCCAGCAGCTCAGGACAGACTAACACTGAAGCTTTCTTT. The V and J genes are TRBV5-5 and TRBJ1-1, with D possibly TRBD1 on 6 matching bases. Germline V CDR1 and CDR2: SGHKS, YYEKEE (reference sequence). There are 14 residues in the CDR3. Trimming took off 3 bases at V and 2 bases at J, with 11 bases between the two ends.

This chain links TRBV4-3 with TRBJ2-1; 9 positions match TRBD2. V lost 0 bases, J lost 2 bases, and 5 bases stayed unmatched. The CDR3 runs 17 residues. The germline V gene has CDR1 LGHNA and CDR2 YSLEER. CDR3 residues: CASSQDTSGGPYNEQFF. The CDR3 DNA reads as TGCGCCAGCAGCCAAGATACCAGCGGGGGGCCCTACAATGAGCAGTTCTTC.

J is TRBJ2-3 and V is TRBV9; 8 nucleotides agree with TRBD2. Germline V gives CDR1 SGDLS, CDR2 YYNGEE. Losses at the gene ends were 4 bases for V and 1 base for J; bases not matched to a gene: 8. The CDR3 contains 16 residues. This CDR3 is CASSLSGGPGTDTQYF. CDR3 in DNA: TGTGCCAGCAGCCTGTCGGGGGGGCCAGGCACAGATACGCAGTATTTT.

The CDR3 is CASSSGLAGTSTDTQYF. The CDR3 bases are TGTGCCAGCTCATCGGGACTAGCGGGGACTAGCACAGATACGCAGTATTTT. V usage is TRBV18 and J usage is TRBJ2-3, with 13 nucleotides matching TRBD2. This CDR3 has 17 residues. Per germline, CDR1 KGHSH and CDR2 LQKENI. Trimming took 5 bases from V and 0 from J; bases not matched to a gene: 5.